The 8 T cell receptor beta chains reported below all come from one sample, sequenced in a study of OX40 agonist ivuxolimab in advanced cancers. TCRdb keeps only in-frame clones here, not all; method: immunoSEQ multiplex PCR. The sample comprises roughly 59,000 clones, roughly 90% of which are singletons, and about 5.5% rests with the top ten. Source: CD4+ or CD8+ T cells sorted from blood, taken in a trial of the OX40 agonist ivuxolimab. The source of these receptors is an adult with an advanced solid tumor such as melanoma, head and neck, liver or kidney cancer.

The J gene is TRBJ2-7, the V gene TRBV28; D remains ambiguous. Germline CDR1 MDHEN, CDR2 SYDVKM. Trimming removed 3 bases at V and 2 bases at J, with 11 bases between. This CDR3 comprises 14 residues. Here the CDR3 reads CASSLGGRAYEQYF. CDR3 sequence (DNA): TGTGCCAGCAGTTTGGGTGGCAGAGCCTACGAGCAGTACTTC.

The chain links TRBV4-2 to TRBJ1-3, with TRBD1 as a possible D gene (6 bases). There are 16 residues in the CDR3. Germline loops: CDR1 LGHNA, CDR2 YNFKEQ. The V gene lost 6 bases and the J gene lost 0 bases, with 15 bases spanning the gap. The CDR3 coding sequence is TGTGCCAGCAGTTATATAACAGGGAACTCTGGAAACACCATATATTTT. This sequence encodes CASSYITGNSGNTIYF.

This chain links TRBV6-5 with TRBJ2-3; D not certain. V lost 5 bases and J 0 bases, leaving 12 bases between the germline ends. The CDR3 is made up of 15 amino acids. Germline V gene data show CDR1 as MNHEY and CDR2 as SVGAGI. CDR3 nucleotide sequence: TGTGCCAGCAGTCCGACTTTCCCCAGCACAGATACGCAGTATTTT. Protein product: CASSPTFPSTDTQYF.

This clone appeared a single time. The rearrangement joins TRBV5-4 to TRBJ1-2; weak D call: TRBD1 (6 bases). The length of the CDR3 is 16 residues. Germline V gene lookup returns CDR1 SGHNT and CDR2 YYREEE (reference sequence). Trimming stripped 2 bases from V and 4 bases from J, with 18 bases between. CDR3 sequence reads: CASSFPIYDRRYGYTF. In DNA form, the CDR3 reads TGTGCCAGCAGCTTCCCGATCTATGACAGGCGCTATGGCTACACCTTC.

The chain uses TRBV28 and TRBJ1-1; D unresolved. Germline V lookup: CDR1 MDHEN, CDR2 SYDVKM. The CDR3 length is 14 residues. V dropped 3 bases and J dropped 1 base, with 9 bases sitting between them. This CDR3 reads CASSFEEKNTEAFF. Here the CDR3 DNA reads TGTGCCAGCAGTTTCGAGGAGAAGAACACTGAAGCTTTCTTT.

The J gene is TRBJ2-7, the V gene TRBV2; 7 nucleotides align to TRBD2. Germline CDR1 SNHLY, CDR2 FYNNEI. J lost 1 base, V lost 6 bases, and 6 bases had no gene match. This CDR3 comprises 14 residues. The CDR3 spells CASSPGLPSYEQYF. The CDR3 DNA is TGTGCCAGCAGCCCGGGACTACCATCCTACGAGCAGTACTTC. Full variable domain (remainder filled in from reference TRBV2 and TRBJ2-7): EPEVTQTPSHQVTQMGQEVILRCVPISNHLYFYWYRQILGQKVEFLVSFYNNEISEKSEIFDDQFSVERPDGSNFTLKIRSTKLEDSAMYFCASSPGLPSYEQYFGPGTRLTVT.

The CDR3 loop is CASRRGQGNYGYTF. The CDR3 DNA follows: TGTGCCAGCAGGAGGGGACAAGGAAACTATGGCTACACCTTC. The chain recombines TRBV6-4 with TRBJ1-2, with D maybe TRBD1 (6 bases). The germline V gene encodes CDR1 MRHNA and CDR2 SNTAGT. Trimming shortened V by 6 bases and J by 2 bases, and 13 bases separated the two germline ends. The CDR3 loop spans 14 amino acids.

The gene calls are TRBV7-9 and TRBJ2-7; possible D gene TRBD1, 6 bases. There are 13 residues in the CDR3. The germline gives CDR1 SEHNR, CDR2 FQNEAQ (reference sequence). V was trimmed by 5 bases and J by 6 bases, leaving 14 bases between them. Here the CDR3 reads CASSLTGSGEQYF. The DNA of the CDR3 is TGTGCCAGCAGCCTAACAGGGAGTGGCGAGCAGTACTTC.